The subject of this entry is one TCR beta chain. Other DNA sequences in this specimen translate into the identical CDR3. The ends lost 3 bases at V and 1 base at J; junction bases unmatched: 4. This CDR3 is 16 amino acids long. Germline CDR1 is LNHDA and CDR2 is SQIVND (reference sequence). The sample comes from a study of blood T cell repertoires in COVID-19. Seattle enrolled patients during active infection and tracked them longitudinally. The assay was immunoSEQ multiplex PCR, and TCRdb's table has in-frame clones only and misses some. In the table there are hundreds of thousands of clones, about 89% of which are singletons.

The chain recombines TRBV19 with TRBJ2-2, with 8 bases lining up with TRBD2. This sequence originates from a young woman with COVID-19, enrolled during active disease. Sequences were obtained from peripheral blood. The CDR3 reads CASSIGLAGNTGELFF. The DNA of the CDR3 is TGTGCCAGTAGTATCGGGCTAGCGGGGAACACCGGGGAGCTGTTTTTT.